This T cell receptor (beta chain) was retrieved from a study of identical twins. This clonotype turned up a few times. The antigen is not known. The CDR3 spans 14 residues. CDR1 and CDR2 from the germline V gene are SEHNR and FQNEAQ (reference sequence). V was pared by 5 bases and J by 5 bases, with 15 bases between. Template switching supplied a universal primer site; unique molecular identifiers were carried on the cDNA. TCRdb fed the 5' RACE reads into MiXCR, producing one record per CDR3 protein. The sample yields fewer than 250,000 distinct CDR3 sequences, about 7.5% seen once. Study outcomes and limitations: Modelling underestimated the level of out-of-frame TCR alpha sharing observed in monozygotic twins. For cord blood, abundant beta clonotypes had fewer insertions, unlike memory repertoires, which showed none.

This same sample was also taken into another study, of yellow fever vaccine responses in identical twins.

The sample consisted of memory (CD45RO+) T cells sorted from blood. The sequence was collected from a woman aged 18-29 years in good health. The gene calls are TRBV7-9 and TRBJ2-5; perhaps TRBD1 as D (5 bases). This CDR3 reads CASSPRGSWETQYF. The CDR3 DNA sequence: TGTGCCAGCAGCCCAAGGGGATCGTGGGAGACCCAGTACTTC.